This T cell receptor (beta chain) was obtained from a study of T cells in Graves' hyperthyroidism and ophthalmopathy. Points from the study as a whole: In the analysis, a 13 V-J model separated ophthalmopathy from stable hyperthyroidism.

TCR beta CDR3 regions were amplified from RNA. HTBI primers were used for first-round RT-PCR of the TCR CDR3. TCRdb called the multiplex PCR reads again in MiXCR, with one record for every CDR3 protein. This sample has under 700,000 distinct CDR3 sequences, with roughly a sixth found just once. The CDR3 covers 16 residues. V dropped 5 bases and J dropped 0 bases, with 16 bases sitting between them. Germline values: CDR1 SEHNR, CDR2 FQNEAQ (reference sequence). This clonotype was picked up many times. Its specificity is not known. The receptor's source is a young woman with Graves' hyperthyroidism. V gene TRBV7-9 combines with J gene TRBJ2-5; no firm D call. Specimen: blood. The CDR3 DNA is TGTGCCAGCAGCCTACTGGGTAAAGTGTACCAAGAGACCCAGTACTTC. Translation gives CASSLLGKVYQETQYF.